The entry below gives a single T cell receptor beta chain sequence along with its context. The sample originates from a study of shared clonotypes between healthy human individuals. CDR3 length: 15 amino acids. V lost 1 base to trimming and J lost 3 bases, with 13 bases between them. The germline V gene has CDR1 MDHEN and CDR2 SYDVKM. TCRdb's table, derived via immunoSEQ multiplex PCR, lists solely in-frame clones and lacks some. This table holds about 1.1 million clones, 60% to 85% found once. Sample: memory CD4+ T cells from PBMCs. Subset specified: CD45RA-negative fraction. The TCR originated in a man between 18 and 29 years old in good health. Some clones in this sample may be carry-over from other donors' samples. The chain uses TRBV28 and TRBJ2-7; no clear D gene. In DNA, the CDR3 is TGTGCCAGCAGTTTATACGGCAAGAGCGACTACGAGCAGTACTTC. Protein product: CASSLYGKSDYEQYF. The variable domain in full, completed from reference TRBV28 and TRBJ2-7, reads DVKVTQSSRYLVKRTGEKVFLECVQDMDHENMFWYRQDPGLGLRLIYFSYDVKMKEKGDIPEGYSVSREKKERFSLILESASTNQTSMYLCASSLYGKSDYEQYFGPGTRLTVT.